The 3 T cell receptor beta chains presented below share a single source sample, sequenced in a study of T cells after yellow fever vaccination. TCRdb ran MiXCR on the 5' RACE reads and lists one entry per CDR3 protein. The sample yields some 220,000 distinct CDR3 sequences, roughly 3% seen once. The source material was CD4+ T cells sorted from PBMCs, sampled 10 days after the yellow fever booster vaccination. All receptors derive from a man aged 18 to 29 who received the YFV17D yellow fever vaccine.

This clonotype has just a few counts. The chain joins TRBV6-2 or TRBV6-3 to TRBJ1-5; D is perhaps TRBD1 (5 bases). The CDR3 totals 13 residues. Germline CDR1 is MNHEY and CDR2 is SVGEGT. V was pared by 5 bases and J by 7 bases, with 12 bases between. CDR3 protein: CASSETGDQPQHF. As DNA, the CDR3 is TGTGCCAGCAGTGAAACCGGGGACCAGCCCCAGCATTTT.

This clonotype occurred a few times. In nucleotides, the CDR3 is TGTGCCAGCAGTTACTCGATGAACAGCAATGAGCAGTTCTTC. Amino acid sequence: CASSYSMNSNEQFF. The J gene is TRBJ2-1, the V gene TRBV6-6, with D hard to call. This CDR3 spans 14 amino acids. The germline CDR1 and CDR2 sequences are MNHNY and SVGAGI (reference sequence). V lost 0 bases and J lost 6, with 9 bases in between.

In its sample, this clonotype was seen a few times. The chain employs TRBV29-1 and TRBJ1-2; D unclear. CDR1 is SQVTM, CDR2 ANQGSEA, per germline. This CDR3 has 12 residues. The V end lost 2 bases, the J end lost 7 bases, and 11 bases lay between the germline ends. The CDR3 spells CSVETASGGYTF. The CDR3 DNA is TGCAGCGTTGAAACCGCCTCGGGTGGCTACACCTTC.